This T cell receptor beta chain comes out of a study of beta chain features in type 1 diabetes. The table lists this clone with many counts. Its matching antigen is unknown. It was via CD45RO/CCR7/CD25/CD127/CD95/CD27 that CD4+ naive, central memory, regulatory and stem cell-like memory cells were sorted. The germline gives CDR1 MGHRA, CDR2 YSYEKL. Trimming removed 1 base from V and 6 bases from J; junction bases left unmatched: 1. This CDR3 contains 15 residues. Expressed TCRB transcripts were sequenced because the entire RNA isolate underwent reverse transcription. Assay: immunoSEQ multiplex PCR; the TCRdb copy retains only in-frame clones and omits some. This sample carries a few hundred thousand clones, approximately 15% of them seen once, and the ten largest clones take around 0.015%. Study conclusions and caveats: When Type 1 diabetes patients were examined, their TCRB CDR3s proved moderately but significantly shorter in all four CD4+ subsets. Compared with healthy donors, patients appeared to share more similar naive, central memory and regulatory TCRB repertoires.

This receptor was obtained from a man aged 18 to 30 with type 1 diabetes. This rearrangement joins TRBV4-1 to TRBJ2-1; 12 nucleotides agree with TRBD2. The specimen was naive CD4+ T cells from blood. The CDR3 sequence: CASSQGLAGANEQFF. CDR3 coding DNA: TGCGCCAGCAGCCAAGGACTAGCGGGAGCCAATGAGCAGTTCTTC.